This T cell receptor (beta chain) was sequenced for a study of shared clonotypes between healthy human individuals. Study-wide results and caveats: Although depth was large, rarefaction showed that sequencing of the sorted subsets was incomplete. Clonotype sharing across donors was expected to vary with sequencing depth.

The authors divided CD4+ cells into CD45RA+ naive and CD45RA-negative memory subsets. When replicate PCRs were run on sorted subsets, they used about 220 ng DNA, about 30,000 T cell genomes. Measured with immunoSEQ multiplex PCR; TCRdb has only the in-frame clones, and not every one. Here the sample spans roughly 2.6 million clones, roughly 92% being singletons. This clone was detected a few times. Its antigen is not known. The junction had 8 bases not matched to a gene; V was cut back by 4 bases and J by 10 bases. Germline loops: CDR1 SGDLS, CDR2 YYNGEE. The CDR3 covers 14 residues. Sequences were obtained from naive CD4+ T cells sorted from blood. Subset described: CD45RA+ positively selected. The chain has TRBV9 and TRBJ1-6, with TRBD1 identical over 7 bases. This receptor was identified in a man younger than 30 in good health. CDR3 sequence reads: CASSLRQGGSPLHF. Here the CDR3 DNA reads TGTGCCAGCAGCCTCAGACAGGGCGGATCACCCCTCCACTTT. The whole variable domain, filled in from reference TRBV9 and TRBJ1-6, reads DSGVTQTPKHLITATGQRVTLRCSPRSGDLSVYWYQQSLDQGLQFLIQYYNGEERAKGNILERFSAQQFPDLHSELNLSSLELGDSALYFCASSLRQGGSPLHFGNGTRLTVT.